This T cell receptor beta chain was profiled in a study of OX40 agonist ivuxolimab in advanced cancers. Regarding the complete study: Ivuxolimab was a fully human IgG2 agonistic monoclonal antibody targeting the costimulatory receptor OX40 (CD134). Prior anti-PD-1, anti-PD-L1 or anti-CTLA-4 therapy was permitted, and checkpoint inhibitors had been received by 40% to 50% of dose-escalation patients. The paper reports the monotherapy dose-escalation portion (N of about 54 patients) of the phase I ivuxolimab trial. Intravenous ivuxolimab was administered to patients every 2 weeks at six dose levels: 0.01, 0.1, 0.3, 1.5, 3 and 10 mg/kg. In the dose-escalation cohort, 75% to 85% of patients were male, and the mean age was roughly 60 years with a range of roughly 20 to 80. Partial responses were achieved by three dose-escalation patients, of whom one had hepatocellular carcinoma and two had cutaneous melanoma. The point of sequencing TCRbeta in the periphery was to test whether ivuxolimab changed TCR sequence diversity and drove clonal T-cell expansion. Of the approximately 50 patients in dose escalation, approximately 20 had hepatocellular carcinoma, some 15 had melanoma, 9 had renal cell carcinoma and 9 had head and neck cancer. Overall study outcomes, separate from this receptor: Partial responders in the 0.1-3.0 mg/kg groups had among the lowest normalized peripheral clonal expansion, especially among CD8+ T cells. At doses from 0.1 to 3.0 mg/kg, clonal expansion was seen in both CD4+ and CD8+ blood T cells between baseline and week 6. The antigen specificity of the peripheral T cells that underwent clonal expansion was not determined. Low levels of normalized T-cell clonal expansion were also seen in some patients who did not respond. After ivuxolimab, more expanded clones were found on average in CD8+ T cells than in CD4+ T cells.

Genomic DNA was isolated from the sorted cells so that the TCRbeta CDR3 region could be sequenced. TCRbeta CDR3 regions were sequenced using the immunoSEQ Assay. TCRdb holds this immuneACCESS table with in-frame rearrangements only. Some clones are missing; in checked studies, unresolved V genes explain under half, and the rest has no known cause. In all, the sample holds 55,000 to 90,000 clones, and 85% to 90% of those were seen once. The top ten clones comprise under 2.5% of the sample. The CDR3 holds 13 amino acids from the cysteine to the phenylalanine. Only the CDR3 portion is preserved as DNA: 39 bases, with reading frame beginning at the first base. The V end loses 7 bases and the J end loses 2 bases, and a stretch of 9 bases separates them. CDR1 and CDR2 were assigned from the germline V gene as MNHEY and SVGAGI. The trial excluded patients who had a history of autoimmune disease or were on systemic immunosuppression. Peripheral blood for TCR sequencing was drawn from every dose cohort at baseline, at cycle 4 day 1 and at cycle 7 day 1. The samples were drawn from a first-in-human, open-label, multicenter phase I dose-escalation trial of ivuxolimab. Adults with locally advanced or metastatic melanoma, renal cell, hepatocellular, or head and neck squamous cell carcinoma were enrolled in the trial. Before TCR sequencing, CD4+ T cells and CD8+ T cells were sorted from peripheral blood as separate populations.

A single count supports this clone. What antigen it recognizes has not been identified. No much larger clonotype is one base removed from it; base qualities were not supplied. This sequence uses TRBV6-5 and TRBJ1-3, and perhaps TRBD1 as D gene, on 5 matching bases. Sequences were derived from CD4+ or CD8+ T cells sorted from blood, sampled in a trial of the OX40 agonist ivuxolimab. The clonotype comes from an adult with an advanced solid tumor such as melanoma, head and neck, liver or kidney cancer. The nucleotide sequence reads TGTGCCAGCAAAGGGACCCCTGGAAACACCATATATTTT. It encodes CASKGTPGNTIYF.